Below are 29 T cell receptor beta chains sequenced from a single sample in a study of early T cells in non-severe SARS-CoV-2 infection. Using its own MiXCR run on the 5' RACE reads, TCRdb lists one record per CDR3 protein. The sample shows more than 90,000 distinct CDR3 sequences, approximately 11% of them seen only once. The specimen sequenced was whole blood. These receptors were collected from an adult who was a healthcare worker with PCR-confirmed SARS-CoV-2 infection or an uninfected control (not recorded which).

This clonotype was observed a few times. The chain is built from TRBV18 and TRBJ1-2; 8 nucleotides agree with TRBD1. Germline V gives CDR1 KGHSH, CDR2 LQKENI. The ends lost 3 bases at V and 7 bases at J; junction bases unmatched: 7. The CDR3 totals 14 residues. The CDR3 sequence: CASSPPRGQGGYTF. Written as DNA, the CDR3 is TGTGCCAGCTCACCCCCCAGGGGGCAGGGTGGCTACACCTTC.

This clonotype has more than one count but fewer than ten. This chain joins TRBV7-6 and TRBJ1-1; D is uncertain. V lost 1 base and J 0 bases, leaving 12 bases between the germline ends. The V gene's germline CDR1 is SGHVS and CDR2 FNYEAQ. The CDR3 sequence is 16 residues long. The DNA for the CDR3 is TGTGCCAGCAGCTTAGGGTTGGGAACTTTGAACACTGAAGCTTTCTTT. It encodes CASSLGLGTLNTEAFF. The full variable domain, rest sourced from reference TRBV7-6 and TRBJ1-1, is GAGVSQSPRYKVTKRGQDVALRCDPISGHVSLYWYRQALGQGPEFLTYFNYEAQQDKSGLPNDRFSAERPEGSISTLTIQRTEQRDSAMYRCASSLGLGTLNTEAFFGQGTRLTVV.

This clonotype came up a few times. The genes are TRBV2 and TRBJ1-2, with D perhaps TRBD1 (5 bases). V was shortened by 4 bases and J by 3 bases, with 12 bases between the two germline ends. The germline V gene has CDR1 SNHLY and CDR2 FYNNEI. This CDR3 region has 14 residues. The CDR3 here is CASSGDAGYYGYTF. CDR3 coding DNA: TGTGCCAGCAGTGGTGATGCAGGGTACTATGGCTACACCTTC. Filled out from reference TRBV2 and TRBJ1-2, the complete variable domain reads EPEVTQTPSHQVTQMGQEVILRCVPISNHLYFYWYRQILGQKVEFLVSFYNNEISEKSEIFDDQFSVERPDGSNFTLKIRSTKLEDSAMYFCASSGDAGYYGYTFGSGTRLTVV.

The genes are TRBV7-9 and TRBJ2-7; D perhaps matches TRBD2 (5 bases). The germline V gene encodes CDR1 SEHNR and CDR2 FQNEAQ (reference sequence). This CDR3 is built from 13 residues. V was shortened by 3 bases and J by 7 bases, with 13 bases between the two germline ends. CDR3 region: CASSLPRADEQYF. CDR3 nucleotide sequence: TGTGCCAGCAGCTTGCCTAGAGCGGATGAGCAGTACTTC.

J is TRBJ1-1 and V is TRBV4-2; maybe TRBD1 (6 bases). The CDR3 has 14 residues. V shed 1 base and J shed 1 base, with 7 bases lying between them. The V gene's germline CDR1 is LGHNA and CDR2 YNFKEQ. CDR3 sequence (DNA): TGTGCCAGCAGCCAAGGGACAGAGAACACTGAAGCTTTCTTT. It specifies CASSQGTENTEAFF.

This chain joins TRBV20-1 and TRBJ2-1, with TRBD2 as a possible D gene (6 bases). This CDR3 has 16 residues. Trimming took 4 bases from V and 8 from J, leaving 24 bases between them. Looked up from germline, CDR1 is DFQATT and CDR2 is SNEGSKA (reference sequence). The CDR3 loop is CSAIPAGVVRGYEQFF. The CDR3 region has the DNA TGCAGTGCTATACCAGCGGGTGTCGTTCGGGGGTATGAGCAGTTCTTC.

The sample holds a few counts of this clonotype. This chain uses TRBV12-3 or TRBV12-4 with TRBJ2-5; a weak D match, TRBD2 (6 bases). V gave up 5 bases and J gave up 2 bases, with 12 bases separating them. The CDR3 runs to 14 residues. The CDR3 nucleotides are TGTGCCAGCAGTGTACTGCGGGATCAAGAGACCCAGTACTTC. Translating it yields CASSVLRDQETQYF.

There are a few counts of this clonotype. The chain uses TRBV10-3 and TRBJ2-5; D gene uncertain. V was cut by 0 bases and J by 4 bases, with 12 bases left in between. The germline gives CDR1 ENHRY, CDR2 SYGVKD. The CDR3 has 15 amino acids. The CDR3 sequence is CAISESSVPLETQYF. The DNA for the CDR3 is TGTGCCATCAGTGAGTCGAGTGTTCCTTTAGAGACCCAGTACTTC.

J is TRBJ2-5 and V is TRBV5-1; no reliable D call. Germline assignment: CDR1 SGHRS and CDR2 YFSETQ. V was shortened by 4 bases and J by 2 bases, with 3 bases between the two germline ends. The CDR3 contains 11 residues. The CDR3: CASSQQETQYF. The CDR3 nucleotides read TGCGCCAGCAGCCAGCAAGAGACCCAGTACTTC.

This clonotype was seen a handful of times. The chain uses TRBV9 and TRBJ2-1; D gene uncertain. This CDR3 has 14 residues. The V gene lost 4 bases and the J gene lost 5 bases, with 13 bases spanning the gap. Germline V gene sequence: CDR1 SGDLS, CDR2 YYNGEE. The CDR3 nucleotides read TGTGCCAGCAGCCTGAGTTCACAAGACAATGAGCAGTTCTTC. It codes for CASSLSSQDNEQFF.

The gene calls are TRBV5-1 and TRBJ2-3; 7 nucleotides agree with TRBD1. Germline assignment: CDR1 SGHRS and CDR2 YFSETQ. The CDR3 has 14 residues. Losses at the gene ends were 6 bases for V and 0 bases for J; bases not matched to a gene: 4. CDR3 sequence (DNA): TGCGCCAGCAACCGGGACAGAAGCACAGATACGCAGTATTTT. Protein: CASNRDRSTDTQYF.

This clonotype was seen only a few times. The chain is built from TRBV7-8 and TRBJ2-1, with D possibly being TRBD2 (5 bases). CDR1 is SGHVS and CDR2 is FQNEAQ in the germline V gene. Trimming removed 1 base at V and 8 bases at J, with 15 bases between. The length of the CDR3 is 15 residues. CDR3: CASSLDRWETDEQFF. In DNA, the CDR3 is TGTGCCAGCAGCTTAGATCGGTGGGAGACGGATGAGCAGTTCTTC.

This clonotype has a count of ten or more. This chain links TRBV7-2 with TRBJ1-1; no clear D. Germline V gives CDR1 SGHTA, CDR2 FQGNSA. This CDR3 has 14 residues. V lost 5 bases and J 2 bases, leaving 12 bases between the germline ends. CDR3 sequence: CASSRRHRNTEAFF. The CDR3 DNA reads as TGTGCCAGCAGCCGCCGACACCGCAACACTGAAGCTTTCTTT.

The chain recombines TRBV12-5 with TRBJ2-1; 8 bases align to TRBD2. In germline, CDR1 is LGHNT, CDR2 FRNRAP. The CDR3 covers 15 residues. The ends lost 4 bases at V and 6 bases at J; junction bases unmatched: 8. CDR3: CASGWGLAGSNEQFF. Here the CDR3 DNA reads TGTGCTAGTGGTTGGGGGCTAGCGGGCTCCAATGAGCAGTTCTTC.

The chain uses TRBV29-1 and TRBJ2-1; 8 bases map to TRBD2. Germline trimming cut 7 bases from V and 10 bases from J; bases unmatched to any gene: 9. CDR1 is SQVTM and CDR2 is ANQGSEA in the germline V gene. The CDR3 has 12 amino acids. The CDR3: CSGRGGRGEQFF. CDR3 DNA: TGCAGCGGGCGCGGGGGGCGAGGAGAGCAGTTCTTC.

The sample holds a few counts of this clonotype. The gene calls are TRBV29-1 and TRBJ1-6; TRBD1 agrees at 8 bases. Per the germline V gene, CDR1 is SQVTM and CDR2 is ANQGSEA. V lost 7 bases and J lost 8; bases outside the gene matches: 16. The CDR3 has 16 residues. The DNA for the CDR3 is TGCAGCGCCCTACTATTTCCAGGGGGCGCGGATTCACCCCTCCACTTT. Its translation is CSALLFPGGADSPLHF.

This clonotype was seen many times. V and J are TRBV12-3 or TRBV12-4 and TRBJ1-1; D is unclear. CDR3 length: 13 residues. V shed 3 bases and J shed 1 base, with 6 bases lying between them. The CDR3 nucleotides are TGTGCCAGCAGTTTTTCCGGGAACACTGAAGCTTTCTTT. It codes for CASSFSGNTEAFF.

This clonotype was observed a few times. The chain carries TRBV15 and TRBJ2-3; 9 nucleotides agree with TRBD2. The CDR3 sequence is 18 residues long. J lost 5 bases, V lost 0 bases, and 12 bases had no gene match. Per germline, CDR1 LNHNV and CDR2 YYDKDF (reference sequence). The CDR3: CATSRDLFASGIGDTQYF. CDR3 coding DNA: TGTGCCACCAGCAGAGATCTTTTTGCTAGCGGGATCGGAGATACGCAGTATTTT.

This clonotype has more than one count but fewer than ten. CDR3 protein: CASSPQGDRLEQYF. The CDR3 region has the DNA TGTGCCAGCAGCCCACAGGGGGACCGACTCGAGCAGTACTTC. This sequence joins TRBV7-2 and TRBJ2-7, with 8 bases matching TRBD1. Germline V lookup: CDR1 SGHTA, CDR2 FQGNSA. The CDR3 runs 14 residues. V lost 5 bases to trimming and J lost 6 bases; unmatched junction nucleotides: 9.

The V and J genes are TRBV9 and TRBJ1-2; D unclear. V gave up 4 bases and J gave up 10 bases, with 17 bases separating them. This CDR3 is built from 13 residues. Germline CDR1 is SGDLS and CDR2 is YYNGEE. CDR3 loop: CASSYGESPPYTF. CDR3 in DNA: TGTGCCAGCAGCTATGGGGAGAGCCCCCCCTACACCTTC.

This clonotype was found a few times. The chain is built from TRBV5-1 and TRBJ1-1; perhaps TRBD1 as D (5 bases). Trimming pared 3 bases from V and 1 base from J, leaving 13 bases between. Per the germline V gene, CDR1 is SGHRS and CDR2 is YFSETQ. The CDR3 covers 15 residues. CDR3 nucleotide sequence: TGCGCCAGCAGCTGGGGGACGGGGAGGAACACTGAAGCTTTCTTT. The encoded protein is CASSWGTGRNTEAFF.

This clonotype was found many times. The chain is built from TRBV7-3 and TRBJ2-1; no firm D call. Germline loops: CDR1 SGHTA, CDR2 FQGTGA. This CDR3 spans 15 amino acids. V lost 2 bases to trimming and J lost 4 bases, with 12 bases between them. The CDR3 loop reads CASSLRRSQYNEQFF. As DNA, the CDR3 is TGTGCCAGCAGCTTACGTCGCTCGCAGTACAATGAGCAGTTCTTC.

This clonotype has just a few counts. The chain employs TRBV10-3 and TRBJ2-3, with D possibly called TRBD1 or TRBD2 (5 bases each). Trimming pared 6 bases from V and 4 bases from J, leaving 8 bases between. The germline CDR1 and CDR2 sequences are ENHRY and SYGVKD. The CDR3 runs to 12 residues. CDR3 nucleotides: TGTGCCATCAGCGGGGCCCCAGATACGCAGTATTTT. Residues: CAISGAPDTQYF.

This clonotype has only a few counts. The chain employs TRBV11-1 and TRBJ1-1; D gene uncertain. This CDR3 contains 13 residues. V shed 2 bases and J shed 4 bases, with 8 bases lying between them. Germline-derived CDR1 and CDR2 are SGHAT and FQDESV (reference sequence). The CDR3 protein is CASSLSMGTEAFF. In nucleotides, the CDR3 is TGTGCCAGCAGCTTATCTATGGGCACTGAAGCTTTCTTT.

This clonotype occurred a few times. The chain uses TRBV5-6 and TRBJ2-2; 9 bases map to TRBD2. Germline lookup yields CDR1 SGHDT and CDR2 YYEEEE. The J segment lost 2 bases and the V segment lost 4 bases, leaving 12 bases of the junction unmatched. This CDR3 region has 18 residues. The chain's CDR3 is CASSLRVLAGYNTGELFF. For the CDR3, the DNA is TGTGCCAGCAGCCTTAGAGTCCTAGCGGGATACAACACCGGGGAGCTGTTTTTT.

The chain links TRBV5-1 to TRBJ2-1, with 12 bases fitting TRBD2. Trimming took 4 bases from V and 6 from J; bases not matched to a gene: 8. CDR1 is SGHRS and CDR2 is YFSETQ in the germline V gene. The CDR3 is 16 amino acids. The CDR3 protein is CASSLALLAGGNEQFF. In nucleotides, the CDR3 is TGCGCCAGCAGCCTCGCCCTACTAGCGGGAGGCAATGAGCAGTTCTTC. The whole variable domain, remainder taken from reference TRBV5-1 and TRBJ2-1, is KAGVTQTPRYLIKTRGQQVTLSCSPISGHRSVSWYQQTPGQGLQFLFEYFSETQRNKGNFPGRFSGRQFSNSRSEMNVSTLELGDSALYLCASSLALLAGGNEQFFGPGTRLTVL.

The chain uses TRBV13 and TRBJ1-3; tentative D call: TRBD1 (6 bases). Trimming removed 6 bases at V and 2 bases at J, with 14 bases between. Germline CDR1 and CDR2: PRHDT and FYEKMQ (reference sequence). The CDR3 loop spans 15 amino acids. The CDR3 protein is CASSYPRGAGNTIYF. The DNA for the CDR3 is TGTGCCAGCAGTTACCCAAGGGGGGCTGGAAACACCATATATTTT.

The chain joins TRBV11-2 to TRBJ2-5, with D perhaps TRBD1 or TRBD2 (6 bases each). The V end was cut by 0 bases, the J end by 4 bases, with 18 bases between. The length of the CDR3 is 17 residues. The germline V gene has CDR1 SGHAT and CDR2 FQNNGV. CDR3 in DNA: TGTGCCAGCAGCTTAGAGGGGTTAGGGGGGCTCCCAGAGACCCAGTACTTC. Translation: CASSLEGLGGLPETQYF.

This clonotype was picked up a small number of times. The rearrangement uses TRBV28 and TRBJ2-3; D not resolved. The ends were cut back, 4 bases at V and 1 base at J, with 12 bases in the middle. Looked up from germline, CDR1 is MDHEN and CDR2 is SYDVKM. The CDR3 has 15 amino acids. This CDR3 reads CASSSLIGGTDTQYF. CDR3 nucleotide sequence: TGTGCCAGCAGTTCCCTAATTGGCGGCACAGATACGCAGTATTTT. Based on the CDR3 plus reference TRBV28 and TRBJ2-3, the full variable domain is DVKVTQSSRYLVKRTGEKVFLECVQDMDHENMFWYRQDPGLGLRLIYFSYDVKMKEKGDIPEGYSVSREKKERFSLILESASTNQTSMYLCASSSLIGGTDTQYFGPGTRLTVL.